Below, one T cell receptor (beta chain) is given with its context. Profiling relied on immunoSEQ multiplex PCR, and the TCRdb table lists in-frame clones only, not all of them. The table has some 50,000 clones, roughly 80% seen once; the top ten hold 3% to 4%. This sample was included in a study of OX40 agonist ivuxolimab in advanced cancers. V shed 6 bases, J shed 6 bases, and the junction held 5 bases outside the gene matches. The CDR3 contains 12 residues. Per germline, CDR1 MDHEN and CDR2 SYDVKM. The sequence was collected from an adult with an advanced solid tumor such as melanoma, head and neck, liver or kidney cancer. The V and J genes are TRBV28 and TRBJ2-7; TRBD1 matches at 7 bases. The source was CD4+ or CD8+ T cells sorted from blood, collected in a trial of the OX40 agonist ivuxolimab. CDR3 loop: CASRYNRGEQYF. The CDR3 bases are TGTGCCAGCAGGTATAACAGGGGCGAGCAGTACTTC.